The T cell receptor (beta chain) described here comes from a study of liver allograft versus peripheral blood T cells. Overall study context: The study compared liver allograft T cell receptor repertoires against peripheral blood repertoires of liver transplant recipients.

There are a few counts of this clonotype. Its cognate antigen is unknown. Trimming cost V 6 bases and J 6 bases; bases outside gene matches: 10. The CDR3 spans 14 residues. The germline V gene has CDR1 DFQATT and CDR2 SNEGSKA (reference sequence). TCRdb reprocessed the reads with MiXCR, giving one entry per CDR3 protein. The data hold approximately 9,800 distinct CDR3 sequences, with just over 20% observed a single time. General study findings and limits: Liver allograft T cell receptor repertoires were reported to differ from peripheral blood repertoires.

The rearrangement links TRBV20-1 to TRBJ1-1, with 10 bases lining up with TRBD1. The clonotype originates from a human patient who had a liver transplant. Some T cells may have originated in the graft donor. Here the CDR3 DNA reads TGCAGTGCAAAAACCGGGACAGGGGTCTCTGAAGCTTTCTTT. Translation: CSAKTGTGVSEAFF.